Detailed here is one T cell receptor (beta chain). The record originates from a study of blood T cell repertoires in COVID-19. About the study: Donors in the United States, Italy and Spain gave samples during acute or convalescent COVID-19.

Germline V gene sequence: CDR1 SEHNR, CDR2 FQNEAQ (reference sequence). There are 16 residues in the CDR3. V lost 0 bases and J 7 bases, leaving 16 bases between the germline ends. The assay was immunoSEQ multiplex PCR, and TCRdb's table has in-frame clones only and misses some. The sample includes 400,000 to 550,000 clones, 87% of them seen just once. The study drew participants aged about 18 to 95 years from some 25 US areas. Cohort allocation depended upon clinical history that participants reported. Material for sequencing was PBMCs or T cells enriched from blood (not recorded which). The chain employs TRBV7-9 and TRBJ1-5, with D possibly TRBD1 on 5 matching bases. The source of this sequence is a woman between 18 and 29 years old with acute COVID-19. CDR3 in amino acids: CASSLATATSGQPQHF. In DNA, the CDR3 is TGTGCCAGCAGCTTAGCGACAGCTACCTCCGGGCAGCCCCAGCATTTT.